The TCR beta chain under discussion was sequenced for a study of early T cells in non-severe SARS-CoV-2 infection. Many counts were recorded for this clonotype. The trim removed 4 bases at V and 10 bases at J, leaving 23 bases unmatched. Germline V gives CDR1 ENHRY, CDR2 SYGVKD. CDR3 length: 18 amino acids. TCRdb reprocessed the 5' RACE reads via MiXCR and lists one record per CDR3 protein. The table records about 98,000 distinct CDR3 sequences, 9.5% to 11% of them present only once. The rearrangement joins TRBV10-3 to TRBJ2-3; the match to TRBD1 covers 7 bases. Sequencing input: whole blood. The receptor's source is an adult who was a healthcare worker with PCR-confirmed SARS-CoV-2 infection or an uninfected control (not recorded which). For the CDR3, the DNA is TGTGCCATCAGTGGTGGCACAACAACAGGGGTTTCAAATAAGCCGCAGTATTTT. It codes for CAISGGTTTGVSNKPQYF.